This passage covers 9 T cell receptor beta chains from one sample sequenced in a study of blood T cell repertoires in COVID-19 (dated by TCRdb to about 2020). Library method: the immunoSEQ multiplex PCR assay. This immuneACCESS table, as held by TCRdb, lists in-frame sequences with V and J called but not all clones. Of the missing ones, under half trace to an unresolved V gene in checked studies; the others have no known cause. In all, the sample holds nearly 80,000 clones, and around 84% of those were seen once. The leading ten clones occupy under 45% of the sample. Sequencing was performed on peripheral blood. The source is a woman in her seventies with acute or convalescent COVID-19.

The chain employs TRBV6-6 and TRBJ1-2; 11 bases agree with TRBD1. This CDR3 is 15 amino acids long. Germline V lookup: CDR1 MNHNY, CDR2 SVGAGI (reference sequence). V lost 6 bases and J lost 3; bases outside the gene matches: 6. CDR3: CASSQGTGGYYGYTF. In nucleotides, the CDR3 is TGTGCCAGCAGCCAAGGGACAGGGGGTTACTATGGCTACACCTTC.

The CDR3 is CASIGGQYSNQPQHF. CDR3 DNA sequence: TGTGCCAGTATCGGGGGACAGTATAGCAATCAGCCCCAGCATTTT. V usage is TRBV19 and J usage is TRBJ1-5, with TRBD1 matching 7 bases. V shed 7 bases and J 0 bases; nucleotides not matched to a gene: 6. Germline assignment: CDR1 LNHDA and CDR2 SQIVND (reference sequence). The CDR3 is 15 residues long. The whole variable domain, filled in from reference TRBV19 and TRBJ1-5, reads DGGITQSPKYLFRKEGQNVTLSCEQNLNHDAMYWYRQDPGQGLRLIYYSQIVNDFQKGDIAEGYSVSREKKESFPLTVTSAQKNPTAFYLCASIGGQYSNQPQHFGDGTRLSIL.

The chain links TRBV6-2 or TRBV6-3 to TRBJ2-5, with 10 bases identical to TRBD2. CDR1 and CDR2 (germline): MNHEY, SVGEGT. The CDR3 is 16 amino acids. After removal of 2 bases from V and 7 bases from J, the junction contained 10 bases not matched to a gene. The CDR3 DNA is TGTGCCAGCAGTTACGAGTCTAGCGGGAGTTCCGGGACCCAGTACTTC. As protein: CASSYESSGSSGTQYF.

The chain employs TRBV19 and TRBJ2-2; D is unclear. From germline, CDR1 is LNHDA and CDR2 SQIVND (reference sequence). V was cut by 0 bases and J by 7 bases, with 9 bases left in between. CDR3 length: 14 residues. The CDR3 DNA sequence: TGTGCCAGTAGTATAGACTTAGCTGTCGGGGAGCTGTTTTTT. This sequence encodes CASSIDLAVGELFF.

The chain recombines TRBV9 with TRBJ2-2; D is perhaps TRBD2 (5 bases). The germline V gene encodes CDR1 SGDLS and CDR2 YYNGEE. Trimming shortened V by 5 bases and J by 6 bases, and 17 bases separated the two germline ends. The CDR3 spans 15 residues. CDR3 protein: CASSPWRGSSGELFF. DNA of the CDR3: TGTGCCAGCAGTCCTTGGCGCGGGTCCTCCGGGGAGCTGTTTTTT.

This sequence joins TRBV10-3 and TRBJ2-5, with 9 bases fitting TRBD2. This CDR3 comprises 14 residues. V was clipped by 7 bases and J by 2 bases; unmatched bases: 5. Germline V gene lookup returns CDR1 ENHRY and CDR2 SYGVKD. CDR3 nucleotide sequence: TGTGCCATCAAATCGGCGGGAGGGCAAGAGACCCAGTACTTC. This sequence encodes CAIKSAGGQETQYF.

In its sample, this clone was seen once. The chain has TRBV30 and TRBJ2-7; TRBD1 matches at 10 bases. Trimming removed 4 bases from V and 4 bases from J; junction bases left unmatched: 4. The CDR3 has 13 residues. Per the germline V gene, CDR1 is GTSNPN and CDR2 is SVGIG (reference sequence). The CDR3 DNA is TGTGCCTGGATCCGACAGGGGGCTTACGAGCAGTACTTC. Translation: CAWIRQGAYEQYF.

The chain links TRBV19 to TRBJ2-6; D is possibly TRBD1 (6 bases). This CDR3 contains 16 residues. V lost 7 bases, J lost 2 bases, and 15 bases lay in between. The germline gives CDR1 LNHDA, CDR2 SQIVND (reference sequence). The CDR3 is CASKDKQGAGANVLTF. For the CDR3, the DNA is TGTGCCAGTAAGGATAAACAGGGAGCTGGGGCCAACGTCCTGACTTTC.

The gene calls are TRBV3-1 (or the pseudogene TRBV3-2) and TRBJ2-6, with a weak D call TRBD2 (6 bases). The V gene's germline CDR1 is LGHDT and CDR2 YNNKEL (reference sequence). V was cut by 1 base and J by 4 bases, with 11 bases left in between. The CDR3 sequence is 16 residues long. CDR3 nucleotides: TGTGCCAGCAGCCAAGTACGGGAGTCCGGGGCCAACGTCCTGACTTTC. It translates to CASSQVRESGANVLTF.